This TCR beta chain was documented in a study of T cells in Graves' hyperthyroidism and ophthalmopathy. V lost 2 bases and J 4 bases, leaving 12 bases between the germline ends. Germline CDR1 SQVTM, CDR2 ANQGSEA. The CDR3 extends over 13 amino acids. Using RNA transcripts as the source, TCR beta CDR3 regions were amplified. An initial round of RT-PCR targeting the TCR CDR3 relied on the HTBI primer set. TCRdb used MiXCR to reprocess the multiplex PCR reads, holding one entry per CDR3 protein. This table holds hundreds of thousands of distinct CDR3 sequences, just under 20% found once. This clonotype was counted many times.

The chain uses TRBV29-1 and TRBJ2-7; maybe TRBD1 (5 bases). The sample was blood. The sequence derives from a middle-aged man with Graves' ophthalmopathy. The chain's CDR3 is CSVEYPQGYEQYF. CDR3 bases: TGCAGCGTTGAATACCCGCAGGGTTACGAGCAGTACTTC.